This T cell receptor beta chain stems from a study of CD8+CD57+ T cells in acquired aplastic anemia. Study-level background: Mean DNA quantity obtained from sorted CD4+ and CD8+ cells was about 3.5 ug. Study-level results: CD8+ Simpson's diversity did not differ significantly between patients and controls. Patients and controls shared just under 30 CD8+ CDR3 sequences, highly expressed in patients.

About this clonotype itself: Antigen unknown.

Genomic DNA constituted the template upon which TCR beta VDJ and CDR3 profiling was performed. TCRdb recomputed calls from the reads with MiXCR, one row per CDR3 protein. The sample records 95,000 to 150,000 distinct CDR3 sequences, about 60% being singletons. Germline V gene lookup returns CDR1 KGHDR and CDR2 SFDVKD. This CDR3 contains 15 residues. V lost 4 bases, J lost 6 bases, and 16 bases lay in between. CD8+CD57+ cell expansion, shown by flow cytometry, had occurred in the patients selected for sequencing. The sample comprised sorted CD4+, CD8+, or CD8+CD57+ T cells (not recorded which) from PBMCs. The TCR originated in a human donor with aplastic anemia. The V call is TRBV24-1, the J call TRBJ2-3; D remains ambiguous. The CDR3 loop reads CATSDYDSATDTQYF. CDR3 DNA sequence: TGTGCCACCAGTGACTATGACTCCGCGACGGATACGCAGTATTTT.